The 21 T cell receptor beta chains in this list originate from one sample, sequenced in a study of blood T cell repertoires in COVID-19. The protocol was immunoSEQ multiplex PCR, while the TCRdb copy is restricted to in-frame clones and leaves out a portion. The table includes about 120,000 clones, roughly four fifths detected once. Material: peripheral blood. These receptors were taken from a woman aged 45 to 65 with acute or convalescent COVID-19.

This clone was seen only a few times. V and J are TRBV28 and TRBJ1-1; tentative D call: TRBD1 (6 bases). This CDR3 spans 14 amino acids. V lost 3 bases and J lost 6, with 14 bases in between. Germline values: CDR1 MDHEN, CDR2 SYDVKM. The CDR3 nucleotides are TGTGCCAGCAGTTTTACAGGGACGTTAGCTGAAGCTTTCTTT. It encodes CASSFTGTLAEAFF. The whole variable domain, filled in from reference TRBV28 and TRBJ1-1, reads DVKVTQSSRYLVKRTGEKVFLECVQDMDHENMFWYRQDPGLGLRLIYFSYDVKMKEKGDIPEGYSVSREKKERFSLILESASTNQTSMYLCASSFTGTLAEAFFGQGTRLTVV.

The chain joins TRBV28 to TRBJ2-7; tentative D call: TRBD2 (6 bases). CDR3 length: 14 residues. The germline V and J ends were trimmed by 6 bases and 3 bases, with 15 bases remaining between them. Germline CDR1 MDHEN, CDR2 SYDVKM. The CDR3 DNA is TGTGCCAGCAGCGAACCGGGAGAAGACTACGAGCAGTACTTC. Protein: CASSEPGEDYEQYF.

This chain links TRBV5-1 with TRBJ2-7; TRBD2 might be the D (5 bases). In germline, CDR1 is SGHRS, CDR2 YFSETQ. This CDR3 region has 13 residues. The V end lost 0 bases, the J end lost 2 bases, and 6 bases lay between the germline ends. CDR3 region: CASSLAGTYEQYF. The CDR3 DNA sequence: TGCGCCAGCAGCTTGGCCGGGACCTACGAGCAGTACTTC.

This chain joins TRBV12-3 or TRBV12-4 and TRBJ2-7; D may be TRBD1 (5 bases). V lost 3 bases to trimming and J lost 5 bases, with 11 bases between them. The CDR3 covers 13 residues. Here the CDR3 DNA reads TGTGCCAGCAGTTTCCCAGGGTTGCACGAGCAGTACTTC. Amino acids: CASSFPGLHEQYF.

In its sample, this clone was seen a few times. The rearrangement links TRBV28 to TRBJ2-2; D is possibly TRBD1 (6 bases). CDR1 is MDHEN and CDR2 is SYDVKM in the germline V gene. V gave up 4 bases and J gave up 1 base, with 10 bases separating them. The CDR3 runs 15 residues. Written as DNA, the CDR3 is TGTGCCAGCAGTTCACCGGGACAGAACACCGGGGAGCTGTTTTTT. This encodes CASSSPGQNTGELFF.

This clone was seen a single time. The chain joins TRBV6-6 to TRBJ1-4; perhaps TRBD1 as D (6 bases). Germline CDR1 and CDR2: MNHNY and SVGAGI (reference sequence). With 5 bases removed from V and 4 bases from J, the gap between germline ends came to 20 bases. CDR3 size: 17 residues. This chain's CDR3 is CASSPGGGGSGNEKLFF. The CDR3 nucleotides are TGTGCCAGCAGTCCGGGAGGGGGGGGGTCCGGTAATGAAAAACTGTTTTTT.

This chain joins TRBV7-2 and TRBJ2-1; D gene ambiguous. V was cut by 4 bases and J by 9 bases, with 19 bases left in between. CDR3 length: 15 amino acids. The germline V gene encodes CDR1 SGHTA and CDR2 FQGNSA. The CDR3 DNA reads as TGTGCCAGCAGCTCTTTCACCGGGTCCGATAGTGAGCAGTTCTTC. It encodes CASSSFTGSDSEQFF.

The V call is TRBV7-8, the J call TRBJ1-5; 7 positions match TRBD1. The CDR3 runs 13 residues. V lost 8 bases, J lost 2 bases, and 3 bases stayed unmatched. Germline V gene lookup returns CDR1 SGHVS and CDR2 FQNEAQ. The CDR3 spells CASGGTGNQPQHF. CDR3 sequence (DNA): TGTGCCAGCGGCGGGACAGGCAATCAGCCCCAGCATTTT.

The J gene is TRBJ1-4, the V gene TRBV28; 7 bases are a match to TRBD1. Germline lookup yields CDR1 MDHEN and CDR2 SYDVKM. The CDR3 sequence is 16 residues long. V lost 3 bases to trimming and J lost 2 bases; unmatched junction nucleotides: 6. In nucleotides, the CDR3 is TGTGCCAGCAGTTTGGAGGGGGCATCGACTAATGAAAAACTGTTTTTT. Translated: CASSLEGASTNEKLFF. The full variable domain, its missing parts supplied by reference TRBV28 and TRBJ1-4, is DVKVTQSSRYLVKRTGEKVFLECVQDMDHENMFWYRQDPGLGLRLIYFSYDVKMKEKGDIPEGYSVSREKKERFSLILESASTNQTSMYLCASSLEGASTNEKLFFGSGTQLSVL.

This clone has a single count. The chain joins TRBV15 to TRBJ2-7; possible D gene TRBD1, 5 bases. The CDR3 is made up of 15 amino acids. Trimming cost V 7 bases and J 6 bases, with 22 bases left between them. Germline loops: CDR1 LNHNV, CDR2 YYDKDF (reference sequence). The DNA for the CDR3 is TGTGCCACCAACAAGATGACAGACGGTCCCACCGAGCAGTACTTC. It encodes CATNKMTDGPTEQYF.

In its sample, this clone was seen once. This chain joins TRBV3-1 (or the pseudogene TRBV3-2) and TRBJ1-2; D remains ambiguous. Per germline, CDR1 LGHDT and CDR2 YNNKEL (reference sequence). V lost 4 bases to trimming and J lost 1 base, with 13 bases between them. The length of the CDR3 is 15 residues. CDR3: CASSRRQNNNYGYTF. For the CDR3, the DNA is TGTGCCAGCAGCCGTCGACAAAATAATAACTATGGCTACACCTTC.

The J gene is TRBJ1-1, the V gene TRBV14, with 8 bases fitting TRBD1. The CDR3 length is 15 residues. CDR1 and CDR2 (germline): SGHDN, FVKESK. V lost 2 bases and J lost 6; bases outside the gene matches: 8. CDR3 sequence: CASSQISGGAPEAFF. The DNA for the CDR3 is TGTGCCAGCAGCCAAATATCAGGGGGCGCCCCTGAAGCTTTCTTT. Full variable domain (missing parts from reference TRBV14 and TRBJ1-1): EAGVTQFPSHSVIEKGQTVTLRCDPISGHDNLYWYRRVMGKEIKFLLHFVKESKQDESGMPNNRFLAERTGGTYSTLKVQPAELEDSGVYFCASSQISGGAPEAFFGQGTRLTVV.

The chain carries TRBV30 and TRBJ1-2; 9 bases map to TRBD1. The length of the CDR3 is 14 residues. Germline V gene data show CDR1 as GTSNPN and CDR2 as SVGIG (reference sequence). J gave up 9 bases and V 1 base, and 9 bases lay outside the gene matches. The CDR3 region is CAWSATGGPRSYTF. In DNA, the CDR3 is TGTGCCTGGAGTGCTACAGGGGGCCCAAGGAGCTACACCTTC.

The sample holds a few counts of this clone. The chain couples TRBV7-2 to TRBJ1-1, with 7 bases lining up with TRBD1. Germline trimming cut 11 bases from V and 1 base from J; bases unmatched to any gene: 7. There are 13 residues in the CDR3. Per germline, CDR1 SGHTA and CDR2 FQGNSA. The CDR3 DNA reads TGTGCCGAAACGGGACAGCAGAACACTGAAGCTTTCTTT. Its protein is CAETGQQNTEAFF.

As concerns this clone: This may stem from a read error, because a much larger clone lies one nucleotide away. The J gene is TRBJ1-2, the V gene TRBV2; TRBD1 matches at 7 bases. The CDR3 totals 13 residues. V shed 4 bases and J 2 bases; nucleotides not matched to a gene: 1. The germline CDR1 and CDR2 sequences are SNHLY and FYNNEI. The CDR3 region has the DNA TGTGCCAGCAGTGTGACAGGGAACTATGGCTACACCTTC. As protein: CASSVTGNYGYTF.

The V gene is TRBV14, the J gene TRBJ2-5; D is unresolved. CDR1 SGHDN and CDR2 FVKESK come from the germline V gene. The CDR3 is 12 residues long. The V end was cut by 2 bases, the J end by 7 bases, with 8 bases between. The CDR3: CASSQMAGTQYF. CDR3 bases: TGTGCCAGCAGCCAAATGGCAGGGACCCAGTACTTC.

The V and J genes are TRBV3-1 (or the pseudogene TRBV3-2) and TRBJ1-2, with TRBD1 identical over 7 bases. Germline V gene data show CDR1 as LGHDT and CDR2 as YNNKEL (reference sequence). CDR3 length: 13 residues. Trimming at V came to 1 base and at J to 4 bases, leaving 0 bases not matched to a gene. In nucleotides, the CDR3 is TGTGCCAGCAGCCAAGGGGACAGCTATGGCTACACCTTC. It codes for CASSQGDSYGYTF.

This chain uses TRBV18 with TRBJ1-4; weak D call: TRBD1 (5 bases). Trimming shortened V by 0 bases and J by 4 bases, and 9 bases separated the two germline ends. Germline V CDR1 and CDR2: KGHSH, LQKENI. This CDR3 has 15 residues. This CDR3 reads CASSPPGLSNEKLFF. CDR3 coding DNA: TGTGCCAGCTCACCACCGGGACTGAGTAATGAAAAACTGTTTTTT.

V gene TRBV4-2 combines with J gene TRBJ1-2; TRBD1 matches at 7 bases. CDR1 and CDR2 from the germline V gene are LGHNA and YNFKEQ. Trimming removed 2 bases from V and 0 bases from J; junction bases left unmatched: 3. The CDR3 runs 15 residues. CDR3 nucleotides: TGTGCCAGCAGCCAAATTGGGACAGCTAACTATGGCTACACCTTC. It is translated as CASSQIGTANYGYTF.

This clone was detected a few times. This chain uses TRBV5-1 with TRBJ2-5; 7 positions match TRBD2. CDR1 SGHRS and CDR2 YFSETQ come from the germline V gene. This CDR3 contains 12 residues. Unmatched junction bases numbered 0, after V lost 0 bases and J lost 7 bases. In nucleotides, the CDR3 is TGCGCCAGCAGCTTGGAGCGGGGGACCCAGTACTTC. This sequence encodes CASSLERGTQYF.

Concerning this clone itself: The sample has other DNA sequences that encode this CDR3 too. The chain uses TRBV30 and TRBJ2-1; perhaps TRBD2 as D (6 bases). The V gene's germline CDR1 is GTSNPN and CDR2 SVGIG (reference sequence). The CDR3 totals 13 residues. V gave up 0 bases and J gave up 5 bases, with 8 bases separating them. In DNA form, the CDR3 reads TGTGCCTGGAGTGTTGGGGGGAACAATGAGCAGTTCTTC. It translates to CAWSVGGNNEQFF.